The 18 T cell receptor beta chains listed next were all sequenced from one sample in a study of CD8+ T cells in alopecia areata. Treatment specified: oral pan-JAK inhibitor, 5-10 mg twice daily. Isolated RNA was reverse transcribed into cDNA used as the sequencing template. Profiled with immunoSEQ multiplex PCR; TCRdb holds only in-frame clones, not every one. The sample has about 76,000 clones; roughly 70% are singletons. This specimen consisted of CD8+ T cells sorted from blood, obtained at week 24, from a patient treated with tofacitinib. The source is a human donor with alopecia areata.

The chain carries TRBV4-3 and TRBJ1-2, with D uncertain. V lost 0 bases, J lost 3 bases, and 8 bases lay in between. The CDR3 runs to 14 residues. Germline V lookup: CDR1 LGHNA, CDR2 YSLEER. The CDR3 DNA follows: TGCGCCAGCAGCCAAGATCAACAGTACTATGGCTACACCTTC. It specifies CASSQDQQYYGYTF.

The J gene is TRBJ1-3, the V gene TRBV2, with TRBD1 identical over 8 bases. The CDR3 is 15 amino acids. The germline V gene has CDR1 SNHLY and CDR2 FYNNEI. V shed 4 bases and J 0 bases; nucleotides not matched to a gene: 2. The CDR3 protein is CASSGTGNSGNTIYF. Here the CDR3 DNA reads TGTGCCAGCAGTGGGACAGGGAACTCTGGAAACACCATATATTTT.

V usage is TRBV7-2 and J usage is TRBJ2-5; possibly TRBD2 for D (6 bases). The V and J ends lost 3 bases and 2 bases respectively, with 16 bases between them. This CDR3 has 16 residues. Germline lookup yields CDR1 SGHTA and CDR2 FQGNSA. This CDR3 is CASSLVADGPQETQYF. The DNA for the CDR3 is TGTGCCAGCAGCTTGGTAGCGGACGGGCCACAAGAGACCCAGTACTTC.

This chain links TRBV29-1 with TRBJ2-7; 9 positions agree with TRBD1. After removal of 6 bases from V and 4 bases from J, the junction contained 7 bases not matched to a gene. Germline V gene sequence: CDR1 SQVTM, CDR2 ANQGSEA. This CDR3 comprises 13 residues. The CDR3 protein is CSVLGQGFYEQYF. CDR3 DNA sequence: TGCAGCGTCCTTGGACAGGGGTTTTACGAGCAGTACTTC.

This clone was seen a few times. The sample carries other DNA sequences with the same CDR3. The chain is built from TRBV2 and TRBJ2-6; D is unclear. V lost 0 bases and J lost 0, with 6 bases in between. The CDR3 covers 16 residues. Germline loops: CDR1 SNHLY, CDR2 FYNNEI. DNA of the CDR3: TGTGCCAGCAGTGAAGCTCGTGTCTCTGGGGCCAACGTCCTGACTTTC. Its protein is CASSEARVSGANVLTF.

The V gene is TRBV5-1, the J gene TRBJ1-1, with D hard to call. The germline CDR1 and CDR2 sequences are SGHRS and YFSETQ. The CDR3 is 13 residues long. Between the trimmed V and J ends, which lost 0 bases and 4 bases, there was a span of 7 bases. CDR3 loop: CASSLGRGTEAFF. The CDR3 region has the DNA TGCGCCAGCAGCTTGGGCCGGGGCACTGAAGCTTTCTTT.

The V and J genes are TRBV27 and TRBJ2-7; D gene ambiguous. V shed 6 bases and J shed 5 bases, with 11 bases lying between them. This CDR3 spans 12 amino acids. Germline values: CDR1 MNHEY, CDR2 SMNVEV (reference sequence). The CDR3 loop is CASSGPEDEQYF. The DNA for the CDR3 is TGTGCCAGCAGCGGGCCTGAGGACGAGCAGTACTTC.

This clone was observed a single time. The rearrangement links TRBV6-5 to TRBJ1-6, with D hard to call. The CDR3 has 13 residues. Looked up from germline, CDR1 is MNHEY and CDR2 is SVGAGI. V was trimmed by 0 bases and J by 10 bases, leaving 7 bases between them. The CDR3 here is CASSYSAGSPLHF. The CDR3 DNA reads as TGTGCCAGCAGTTACTCGGCGGGGTCACCCCTCCACTTT.

This sequence joins TRBV25-1 and TRBJ2-7; the match to TRBD2 covers 8 bases. V trimming: 2 bases; J trimming: 5 bases; junction bases outside the gene matches: 8. The CDR3 is 15 amino acids. CDR1 and CDR2 (germline): MGHDK, SYGVNS. The CDR3: CASSERGGRFNEQYF. The DNA for the CDR3 is TGTGCCAGCAGTGAACGCGGCGGGAGGTTCAACGAGCAGTACTTC.

The chain combines TRBV7-3 with TRBJ2-7; 9 bases align to TRBD1. V dropped 6 bases and J dropped 5; count of bases not matched to a gene: 11. Germline CDR1 is SGHTA and CDR2 is FQGTGA. CDR3 length: 15 residues. CDR3 residues: CASSQAGTGRHEQYF. The CDR3 nucleotides are TGTGCCAGCAGTCAGGCGGGGACAGGGAGGCACGAGCAGTACTTC.

The chain links TRBV30 to TRBJ2-5; no clear D gene. The closer fit of TRBJ2-7 to the DNA end suggests the J call may be wrong. Germline V gene sequence: CDR1 GTSNPN, CDR2 SVGIG (reference sequence). The length of the CDR3 is 10 residues. The CDR3 here is CAWRLYEQYF. CDR3 coding DNA: TGTGCCTGGAGACTATACGAGCAGTACTTC.

This chain joins TRBV29-1 and TRBJ2-7, with D perhaps given as TRBD1 or TRBD2 (5 bases each). Trimming took 4 bases from V and 0 from J, leaving 10 bases between them. The germline CDR1 and CDR2 sequences are SQVTM and ANQGSEA. The CDR3 runs 13 residues. As DNA, the CDR3 is TGCAGCGTTGTAGGGACCGTCTCCTACGAGCAGTACTTC. Translation: CSVVGTVSYEQYF.

The chain links TRBV4-3 to TRBJ2-2; possibly TRBD2 for D (5 bases). The CDR3 covers 15 residues. CDR1 is LGHNA, CDR2 YSLEER, per germline. V shed 0 bases and J shed 1 base, with 6 bases lying between them. The CDR3 region has the DNA TGCGCCAGCAGCCAAGATCGGGGGAACACCGGGGAGCTGTTTTTT. As protein: CASSQDRGNTGELFF.

For the CDR3, the DNA is TGTGCCACTAGCGGGACTCCCCCGGATACGCAGTATTTT. Its protein product is CATSGTPPDTQYF. The genes are TRBV7-2 and TRBJ2-3, with TRBD2 matching 9 bases. Germline V gene sequence: CDR1 SGHTA, CDR2 FQGNSA. V lost 10 bases, J lost 6 bases, and 8 bases stayed unmatched. The CDR3 loop spans 13 amino acids. Full variable domain (outside the CDR3, taken from reference TRBV7-2 and TRBJ2-3): GAGVSQSPSNKVTEKGKDVELRCDPISGHTALYWYRQSLGQGLEFLIYFQGNSAPDKSGLPSDRFSAERTGGSVSTLTIQRTQQEDSAVYLCATSGTPPDTQYFGPGTRLTVL.

The sample holds a few counts of this clone. CDR3 protein: CASSDLAGLPQETQYF. CDR3 nucleotides: TGTGCCAGCAGTGACCTAGCGGGGCTCCCACAAGAGACCCAGTACTTC. The chain has TRBV2 and TRBJ2-5; 9 bases agree with TRBD2. Germline V gene lookup returns CDR1 SNHLY and CDR2 FYNNEI. The CDR3 is made up of 16 amino acids. V lost 3 bases to trimming and J lost 2 bases; unmatched junction nucleotides: 7.

This chain uses TRBV28 with TRBJ1-2, with unresolved D. CDR3 length equals 13 residues. The germline gives CDR1 MDHEN, CDR2 SYDVKM. Trimming pared 5 bases from V and 5 bases from J, leaving 12 bases between. The CDR3 sequence is CASSLTADYGYTF. The DNA for the CDR3 is TGTGCCAGCAGTCTAACAGCTGATTATGGCTACACCTTC.

This chain connects TRBV4-1 to TRBJ2-3; the match to TRBD2 covers 11 bases. Germline CDR1 and CDR2: MGHRA and YSYEKL. Unmatched junction bases numbered 6, after V lost 1 base and J lost 0 bases. This CDR3 has 18 residues. CDR3 coding DNA: TGCGCCAGCAGCCAAGTACCCACTAGCGGGAGTAGCACAGATACGCAGTATTTT. Its translation: CASSQVPTSGSSTDTQYF.

In this sample, this clone turned up a few times. V is TRBV30 and J is TRBJ2-7; 7 bases are a match to TRBD2. The CDR3 has 13 amino acids. Trimming took 2 bases from V and 2 from J; bases not matched to a gene: 3. Germline V gene data show CDR1 as GTSNPN and CDR2 as SVGIG (reference sequence). CDR3 region: CAWSTGGAYEQYF. CDR3 sequence (DNA): TGTGCCTGGAGTACGGGAGGCGCCTACGAGCAGTACTTC.